This T cell receptor (beta chain) was recorded in a study of cytomegalovirus exposure and HLA in healthy donors. Background on the study: Among the approximately 420 donors who were genotyped, about 84% fell in the genetic ancestry cluster that is associated with self-reported Caucasian donors. Notes on the study in general: Per a later analysis, HLA-associated TCR beta chains showed more clonal expansion than other, equally common TCR beta chains. Of the V segments, some could not be distinguished, including TRBV6-2 and TRBV6-3, and were excluded.

PCR employed 60 Vbeta and 13 Jbeta primers. The method was immunoSEQ multiplex PCR; TCRdb's version includes in-frame clones alone and lacks a portion of them. Of 85,000 to 90,000 clones detected, 85% appear once; the ten largest clones hold about 7.2%. Notes on this clone: Its antigen is unknown.

Germline-derived CDR1 and CDR2 are MGHDK and SYGVNS. With 8 bases clipped from V and 0 bases from J, the junction kept 5 bases outside the gene matches. CDR3 length: 16 amino acids. This chain uses TRBV25-1 with TRBJ1-6, with 9 bases identical to TRBD1. The TCR sequence derives from a man aged 40-55 years in good health and CMV-seropositive. What was sequenced was PBMCs. CDR3 sequence reads: CASSGQGSSYNSPLHF. The CDR3 DNA follows: TGTGCCAGCTCAGGACAGGGGAGCTCCTATAATTCACCCCTCCACTTT.